These T cell receptor beta chains were read from a single sample in a study of T cells in Graves' hyperthyroidism and ophthalmopathy. Each CDR3 protein is one row after TCRdb ran MiXCR on the multiplex PCR reads. Of roughly 800,000 distinct CDR3 sequences listed, about 38% are singletons. Sequenced material: blood. The receptor source for this set is a man younger than 30 with Graves' hyperthyroidism. CDR3s include the opening cysteine and the closing phenylalanine or tryptophan. The order of the fields is clone size, D gene, V gene, J gene, CDR3 DNA, CDR3 protein. The D gene is left open where the match is weak. Part of the rows lack a size; the others show once, few, many or a class for expanded clones.

once,.,TRBV20-1,TRBJ1-5,TGCAGTGCTACCCCGGGGAGGGACGGTCAGCCCCAGCATTTT,CSATPGRDGQPQHF
.,.,TRBV20-1,TRBJ1-4,TGCAGTGCTCCTTTACAGGGAGATTTCGATGAAAAACTGTTTTTT,CSAPLQGDFDEKLFF
.,.,TRBV20-1,TRBJ2-3,TGCAGTGCTAGCGGACAGAGCACAGATACGCAGTATTTT,CSASGQSTDTQYF
many,TRBD1,TRBV7-9,TRBJ1-2,TGTGCCAGCAGCTCGTGGGACAGTGGCTATGGCTACACCTTC,CASSSWDSGYGYTF
.,TRBD2,TRBV5-1,TRBJ2-2,TGCGCCAGCAGCACCCGGACTAGCGGGGTTAGTCCCGGGGAGCTGTTTTTT,CASSTRTSGVSPGELFF
.,.,TRBV10-3,TRBJ1-6,TGTGCCAGCAGCGAGGAAGGGCTTTATAATTCACCCCTCCACTTT,CASSEEGLYNSPLHF
few,.,TRBV25-1,TRBJ1-5,TGTGCCAGCAAGCAGGGTAATCAGCCCCAGCATTTT,CASKQGNQPQHF
many,.,TRBV7-6,TRBJ1-1,TGTGCCAGCAGCTTGATGCAGGGGTCCTCTGAAGCTTTCTTT,CASSLMQGSSEAFF
.,TRBD1,TRBV6-5,TRBJ1-2,TGTGCCAGCAGTTACCGGGACAGGGTTTTTATGGGGGGCTACACCTTC,CASSYRDRVFMGGYTF
.,.,TRBV29-1,TRBJ1-3,TGCAGCTTGGTCCGAGGAAACACCATATATTTT,CSLVRGNTIYF
.,.,TRBV7-2,TRBJ2-7,TGTGCCAGCAGCTTAATACGGGATGGCGAGCAGTACTTC,CASSLIRDGEQYF
many,.,TRBV15,TRBJ1-5,TGTGCCACCAGCAGAGTCGGGGGCAATCAGCCCCAGCATTTT,CATSRVGGNQPQHF
many,.,TRBV15,TRBJ2-7,TGTGCCACCAGCAGTTCGATTAACGAGCAGTACTTC,CATSSSINEQYF
many,.,TRBV10-3,TRBJ2-2,TGTGCCATCAGTGAAGTAGGGTCTGCGAACACCGGGGAGCTGTTTTTT,CAISEVGSANTGELFF
many,.,TRBV29-1,TRBJ1-1,TGCAGCGAAAACAGGGAGGAGAACACTGAAGCTTTCTTT,CSENREENTEAFF
.,TRBD1,TRBV5-1,TRBJ1-1,TGCGCCAGCAGTCGACAGGGGGCGGCCCCCACTGAAGCTTTCTTT,CASSRQGAAPTEAFF
.,TRBD2,TRBV10-3,TRBJ2-2,TGTGCCATCAGTCCAAGGAGCCTAGCGGGACCGGACACCGGGGAGCTGTTTTTT,CAISPRSLAGPDTGELFF
.,.,TRBV12-5,TRBJ1-1,TGTGCTAGTGGTTTGGTAACGGGGGCGAAGACTGAAGCTTTCTTT,CASGLVTGAKTEAFF
many,.,TRBV19,TRBJ1-1,TGTGCCAGTAGTGATTGGGTATCTGGGGCTTTCTTT,CASSDWVSGAFF
.,TRBD1,TRBV25-1,TRBJ2-2,TGTGCCAGCACCAGACGATCGACAGGGGGTAGTACCGGGGAGCTGTTTTTT,CASTRRSTGGSTGELFF
once,.,TRBV11-2,TRBJ1-2,TGTGCCAGCAGCCGGGACCCCCGAGATGGCTACACCTTC,CASSRDPRDGYTF
.,.,TRBV9,TRBJ1-1,TGTGCCAGCAGCGAGGGAGGAGTTCGAGCTTTCTTT,CASSEGGVRAFF
.,.,TRBV19,TRBJ1-5,TGTGCCAGTCTGGAGCGGGAGCCCCAGCATTTT,CASLEREPQHF
few,.,TRBV11-2,TRBJ2-5,TGTGCCAGCAGCCAAGAGGGCTTTGAAGAGACCCAGTACTTC,CASSQEGFEETQYF
few,.,TRBV6-6,TRBJ1-5,TGTGCCAGCAGTACGCTCCGGGACATCTATCAGCCCCAGCATTTT,CASSTLRDIYQPQHF
once,.,TRBV9,TRBJ2-2,TGTGCCAGCAGCGGGGGGGCTAGGGACACCGGGGAGCTGTTTTTT,CASSGGARDTGELFF
many,.,TRBV29-1,TRBJ1-3,TGCAGCGTTGAGGCCGGCTCTGGAAACACCATATATTTT,CSVEAGSGNTIYF
many,.,TRBV9,TRBJ1-6,TGTGCCAGCAGCGTCCTCACGGACAATTCACCCCTCCACTTT,CASSVLTDNSPLHF
.,.,TRBV10-3,TRBJ1-4,TGTGCCATCAGTGAATTGGGCAGTTTGGAAAAACTGTTTTTT,CAISELGSLEKLFF
many,.,TRBV7-3,TRBJ2-6,TGTGCCAGCAGCATGACTCCTGGGGCCAACGTCCTGACTTTC,CASSMTPGANVLTF
.,TRBD2,TRBV4-3,TRBJ2-7,TGCGCCAGCAGCCAAGGGGCTAGCGGGGACCCCTCCGAGCAGTACTTC,CASSQGASGDPSEQYF
.,.,TRBV29-1,TRBJ2-7,TGCAGCGTTCGTCTTAGCCAGGGACAACGCTACGAGCAGTACTTC,CSVRLSQGQRYEQYF
.,TRBD1,TRBV2,TRBJ2-7,TGTGCCAGCAGTGCTAGATCCACAGGGGGGCAGTACTTC,CASSARSTGGQYF
.,.,TRBV7-8,TRBJ2-5,TGTGCCAGCAGCCCCCTTAGGGGGGTAGGGGAGACCCAGTACTTC,CASSPLRGVGETQYF
.,TRBD2,TRBV7-9,TRBJ2-2,TGTGCCAGCAGCATATCGACTAGCGGGAGAGCCGGGGAGCTGTTTTTT,CASSISTSGRAGELFF
.,TRBD1,TRBV7-2,TRBJ1-5,TGTGCCAGCAGCCGTCGACAGGGAGAAGAGCAGCCCCAGCATTTT,CASSRRQGEEQPQHF
.,TRBD2,TRBV7-3,TRBJ2-7,TGTGCCAGCAGCTTAAGTGCGAACGGGGGGTCTGAGCAGTACTTC,CASSLSANGGSEQYF
many,TRBD1,TRBV7-6,TRBJ1-6,TGTGCCAGCAGCTCCGCGGACAGGGAAGAATCACCCCTCCACTTT,CASSSADREESPLHF
few,TRBD1,TRBV27,TRBJ1-1,TGTGCCAGCAGTTCCGGACAGGCCACTGAAGCTTTCTTT,CASSSGQATEAFF
few,.,TRBV7-2,TRBJ2-6,TGTGCCAGCAGCTTATGGTCTGGCGGGGCCAACGTCCTGACTTTC,CASSLWSGGANVLTF
many,TRBD1,TRBV29-1,TRBJ2-7,TGCAGCGTGAGGGGGGACAGGGGGCGCTCCCACGAGCAGTACTTC,CSVRGDRGRSHEQYF
many,.,TRBV10-2,TRBJ1-1,TGCGCCAGCAGTGATCCCGGGGACGGGAACCTTGAAGCTTTCTTT,CASSDPGDGNLEAFF
.,TRBD1,TRBV7-8,TRBJ2-7,TGTGCCAGCAAGGGCAGGGGGCCCGAGCAGTACTTC,CASKGRGPEQYF
.,.,TRBV2,TRBJ2-5,TGTGCCAGCGGGGATTTGACCCAGTACTTC,CASGDLTQYF